The 18 T cell receptor beta chains in this list originate from one sample, sequenced in a study of blood T cell repertoires in COVID-19. The repertoire was sequenced with immunoSEQ multiplex PCR; TCRdb's copy has only in-frame clones and lacks some. The sample has roughly 200,000 clones; approximately 85% are singletons. Specimen: PBMCs or T cells enriched from blood (not recorded which). The source of these receptors is a man aged 40-49 years who had recovered from COVID-19.

The chain combines TRBV7-9 with TRBJ1-6; 7 positions match TRBD1. V was clipped by 3 bases and J by 5 bases; unmatched bases: 4. The CDR3 contains 15 residues. Per germline, CDR1 SEHNR and CDR2 FQNEAQ (reference sequence). The CDR3 region is CASSFLDRDNSPLHF. The DNA for the CDR3 is TGTGCCAGCAGCTTTCTCGACAGGGATAATTCACCCCTCCACTTT.

The J gene is TRBJ1-5, the V gene TRBV30; 8 bases are shared with TRBD1. The V and J ends lost 3 bases and 1 base, in that order; junction bases with no gene match: 2. The germline CDR1 and CDR2 sequences are GTSNPN and SVGIG (reference sequence). This CDR3 region has 14 residues. CDR3 sequence: CAWSRDRSNQPQHF. In nucleotides, the CDR3 is TGTGCCTGGAGCCGGGACAGGAGCAATCAGCCCCAGCATTTT.

This chain links TRBV5-4 with TRBJ2-5, with D possibly matching TRBD2 (6 bases). The V gene's germline CDR1 is SGHNT and CDR2 YYREEE (reference sequence). Trimming took 0 bases from V and 2 from J, leaving 11 bases between them. The CDR3 covers 15 residues. CDR3 residues: CASSLASRGQETQYF. The CDR3 DNA is TGTGCCAGCAGCTTGGCCTCGCGGGGTCAAGAGACCCAGTACTTC.

The chain combines TRBV19 with TRBJ1-1; weak D call: TRBD1 (6 bases). Germline V CDR1 and CDR2: LNHDA, SQIVND (reference sequence). The CDR3 is 15 residues long. V was cut by 7 bases and J by 1 base, with 16 bases left in between. CDR3 in amino acids: CASTTTGTSNTEAFF. The CDR3 nucleotides are TGTGCCAGTACGACGACGGGGACATCGAACACTGAAGCTTTCTTT.

The rearrangement links TRBV6-5 to TRBJ2-7; D possibly corresponds to TRBD2 (5 bases). CDR3 size: 15 residues. Deletions cut 5 bases from V and 5 bases from J, with 19 bases between. Germline lookup yields CDR1 MNHEY and CDR2 SVGAGI. The chain's CDR3 is CASSPYTRWVNEQYF. CDR3 nucleotides: TGTGCCAGCAGTCCCTATACTAGGTGGGTCAACGAGCAGTACTTC.

The V call is TRBV10-3, the J call TRBJ1-2; 10 bases match TRBD1. The CDR3 spans 15 residues. Germline-derived CDR1 and CDR2 are ENHRY and SYGVKD. V dropped 9 bases and J dropped 2; count of bases not matched to a gene: 9. The CDR3 protein is CAIQTRDRGNYGYTF. CDR3 bases: TGTGCCATACAGACCCGGGACAGGGGCAACTATGGCTACACCTTC.

The rearrangement links TRBV27 to TRBJ1-5; possible D gene TRBD1, 5 bases. The germline V gene has CDR1 MNHEY and CDR2 SMNVEV (reference sequence). The V end lost 6 bases, the J end lost 9 bases, and 24 bases lay between the germline ends. The CDR3 sequence is 16 residues long. The CDR3 sequence: CASSFRVGPGVWPQHF. The DNA of the CDR3 is TGTGCCAGCAGCTTCCGTGTGGGGCCGGGTGTTTGGCCCCAGCATTTT.

The J gene is TRBJ1-6, the V gene TRBV5-6; the D is unclear. V gave up 0 bases and J gave up 4 bases, with 14 bases separating them. Germline V gene data show CDR1 as SGHDT and CDR2 as YYEEEE. This CDR3 is built from 17 residues. DNA of the CDR3: TGTGCCAGCAGCTTGGGTTTTGGTGGGAGTTATAATTCACCCCTCCACTTT. It specifies CASSLGFGGSYNSPLHF. Full variable domain (rest looked up from reference TRBV5-6 and TRBJ1-6): DAGVTQSPTHLIKTRGQQVTLRCSPKSGHDTVSWYQQALGQGPQFIFQYYEEEERQRGNFPDRFSGHQFPNYSSELNVNALLLGDSALYLCASSLGFGGSYNSPLHFGNGTRLTVT.

This chain uses TRBV9 with TRBJ1-2, with unresolved D. The V end was cut by 4 bases, the J end by 8 bases, with 3 bases between. Germline assignment: CDR1 SGDLS and CDR2 YYNGEE. This CDR3 contains 9 residues. CDR3 in amino acids: CASSPGYTF. CDR3 bases: TGTGCCAGCAGCCCAGGCTACACCTTC.

The J gene is TRBJ1-4, the V gene TRBV7-2; D possibly corresponds to TRBD1 (5 bases). CDR1 SGHTA and CDR2 FQGNSA come from the germline V gene. The V and J ends lost 3 bases and 8 bases respectively, with 10 bases between them. CDR3 length equals 13 residues. CDR3: CASSLGGGEKLFF. The CDR3 bases are TGTGCCAGCAGCTTGGGGGGAGGAGAAAAACTGTTTTTT. Full variable domain (missing parts from reference TRBV7-2 and TRBJ1-4): GAGVSQSPSNKVTEKGKDVELRCDPISGHTALYWYRQSLGQGLEFLIYFQGNSAPDKSGLPSDRFSAERTGGSVSTLTIQRTQQEDSAVYLCASSLGGGEKLFFGSGTQLSVL.

The CDR3 loop reads CAWSADRATEAFF. In nucleotides, the CDR3 is TGTGCCTGGAGTGCGGACAGGGCCACTGAAGCTTTCTTT. V gene TRBV30 combines with J gene TRBJ1-1, with 8 bases fitting TRBD1. V dropped 1 base and J dropped 4; count of bases not matched to a gene: 2. Germline V gene lookup returns CDR1 GTSNPN and CDR2 SVGIG (reference sequence). CDR3 length: 13 residues.

This clone appeared many times. V is TRBV27 and J is TRBJ1-6; the D gene is possibly TRBD1 (5 bases). V was clipped by 6 bases and J by 9 bases, with 9 bases between them. In germline, CDR1 is MNHEY, CDR2 SMNVEV (reference sequence). CDR3 length equals 12 residues. DNA for the CDR3: TGTGCCAGCAGGACAGCCATTTCACCCCTCCACTTT. Encoded protein: CASRTAISPLHF.

The chain carries TRBV4-1 and TRBJ2-1; D gene unclear. Germline V gene sequence: CDR1 MGHRA, CDR2 YSYEKL. The CDR3 extends over 16 amino acids. Trimming stripped 6 bases from V and 0 bases from J, with 15 bases between. For the CDR3, the DNA is TGCGCCAGCAGTTCAAAAGGCGGAAGCTCCTACAATGAGCAGTTCTTC. Its translation is CASSSKGGSSYNEQFF.

The chain joins TRBV28 to TRBJ1-4; TRBD1 is a possible D gene (6 bases). Trimming removed 6 bases at V and 6 bases at J, with 8 bases between. The CDR3 is made up of 12 amino acids. The germline CDR1 and CDR2 sequences are MDHEN and SYDVKM. The CDR3 nucleotides read TGTGCCAGCAGGTACAGGGATGAAAAACTGTTTTTT. Protein sequence: CASRYRDEKLFF.

This chain connects TRBV6-5 to TRBJ2-1; 14 nucleotides align to TRBD2. This CDR3 contains 16 residues. V trimming: 4 bases; J trimming: 10 bases; junction bases outside the gene matches: 9. Germline CDR1 and CDR2: MNHEY and SVGAGI. The CDR3 loop reads CASSLTGLAGGREQFF. CDR3 sequence (DNA): TGTGCCAGCAGTTTAACCGGACTAGCGGGAGGTCGAGAGCAGTTCTTC.

The chain is built from TRBV9 and TRBJ1-4, with D tentatively TRBD1 (5 bases). The CDR3 has 16 residues. V was pared by 0 bases and J by 5 bases, with 14 bases between. Germline CDR1 and CDR2: SGDLS and YYNGEE. This chain's CDR3 is CASSVGQGSGNEKLFF. DNA of the CDR3: TGTGCCAGCAGCGTAGGGCAGGGAAGTGGGAATGAAAAACTGTTTTTT. Drawing the rest from reference TRBV9 and TRBJ1-4, the complete variable domain is DSGVTQTPKHLITATGQRVTLRCSPRSGDLSVYWYQQSLDQGLQFLIQYYNGEERAKGNILERFSAQQFPDLHSELNLSSLELGDSALYFCASSVGQGSGNEKLFFGSGTQLSVL.

This chain links TRBV7-8 with TRBJ1-1; 9 nucleotides agree with TRBD1. Trimming took 5 bases from V and 1 from J; bases not matched to a gene: 5. This CDR3 has 15 amino acids. The germline V gene encodes CDR1 SGHVS and CDR2 FQNEAQ. For the CDR3, the DNA is TGTGCCAGCAGCAGGGGACAGGGAAGGAACACTGAAGCTTTCTTT. It codes for CASSRGQGRNTEAFF. The full variable domain, completed using reference TRBV7-8 and TRBJ1-1, is GAGVSQSPRYKVAKRGQDVALRCDPISGHVSLFWYQQALGQGPEFLTYFQNEAQLDKSGLPSDRFFAERPEGSVSTLKIQRTQQEDSAVYLCASSRGQGRNTEAFFGQGTRLTVV.

The chain joins TRBV5-1 to TRBJ2-5; no reliable D call. V gave up 2 bases and J gave up 0 bases, with 8 bases separating them. Germline CDR1 reads SGHRS; CDR2 reads YFSETQ. CDR3 length equals 14 residues. The CDR3 region has the DNA TGCGCCAGCAGCTTTAGAACAGACCAAGAGACCCAGTACTTC. Its translation is CASSFRTDQETQYF. Variable domain in full (rest from reference TRBV5-1 and TRBJ2-5): KAGVTQTPRYLIKTRGQQVTLSCSPISGHRSVSWYQQTPGQGLQFLFEYFSETQRNKGNFPGRFSGRQFSNSRSEMNVSTLELGDSALYLCASSFRTDQETQYFGPGTRLLVL.